The source of this T cell receptor beta chain is a study of cytomegalovirus exposure and HLA in healthy donors. Study summary: The Caucasian-associated ancestry cluster contained 81% of the 300 to 400 genotyped donors.

The study ran its PCR with 60 Vbeta and 13 Jbeta primers. Clones were read by immunoSEQ multiplex PCR, and TCRdb kept only the in-frame ones, dropping some. The sample contains approximately 100,000 clones, roughly 71% of which appear only once. Germline V gene lookup returns CDR1 LNHNV and CDR2 YYDKDF (reference sequence). Trimming removed 0 bases at V and 6 bases at J, with 14 bases between. The CDR3 is made up of 15 amino acids. In regard to this clone: Its antigen is currently unknown.

Broader study findings: A list of approximately 160 TCR beta chains associated with cytomegalovirus was given. The likely explanation for a cluster of highly shared sequence variants was sequencing artifact.

The sequenced sample was PBMCs. This receptor was obtained from a middle-aged woman in good health and CMV-seronegative. The chain combines TRBV15 with TRBJ1-1; D is possibly TRBD1 (6 bases). The CDR3 nucleotides read TGTGCCACCAGCAGAGATCCAGGGGAGTTCGCTGAAGCTTTCTTT. Its protein product is CATSRDPGEFAEAFF.